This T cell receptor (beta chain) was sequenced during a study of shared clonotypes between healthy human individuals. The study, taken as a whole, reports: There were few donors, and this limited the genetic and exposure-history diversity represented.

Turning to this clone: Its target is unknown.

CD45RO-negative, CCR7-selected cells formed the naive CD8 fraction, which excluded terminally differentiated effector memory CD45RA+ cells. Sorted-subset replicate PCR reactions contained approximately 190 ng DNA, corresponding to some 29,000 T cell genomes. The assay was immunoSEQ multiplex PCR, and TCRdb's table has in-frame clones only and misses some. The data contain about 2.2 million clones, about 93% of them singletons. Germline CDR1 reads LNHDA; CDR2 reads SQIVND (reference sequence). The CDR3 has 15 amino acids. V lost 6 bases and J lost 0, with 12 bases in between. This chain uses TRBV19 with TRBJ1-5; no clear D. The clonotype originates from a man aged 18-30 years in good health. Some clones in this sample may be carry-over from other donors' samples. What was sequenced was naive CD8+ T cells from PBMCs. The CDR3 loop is CASSSLRDSNQPQHF. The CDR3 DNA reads TGTGCCAGTAGCTCCCTCCGGGATAGCAATCAGCCCCAGCATTTT.